This T cell receptor (beta chain) derives from a study of blood T cell repertoires in COVID-19. Study-wide background: Nucleic acid was either cDNA or gDNA, and it came from T cells, B-cell-depleted T cells, or PBMCs.

TCRdb's copy holds only in-frame clones and misses some; the assay was immunoSEQ multiplex PCR. The sample lists some 320,000 clones; about nine tenths were seen once. Participants' reported clinical history set cohort assignment. In Cohort 3, a recovered donor had either two negative PCRs, clearance, or symptom resolution. Germline lookup yields CDR1 SQVTM and CDR2 ANQGSEA. The V gene end was trimmed by 6 bases and the J gene end by 4 bases; junction bases not matched to a gene: 6. The CDR3 has 13 residues. The receptor's source is a man between 60 and 75 years old who had recovered from COVID-19. Sequenced: PBMCs or T cells enriched from blood (not recorded which). V is TRBV29-1 and J is TRBJ1-1; TRBD1 aligns across 9 bases. The CDR3 loop reads CSVAQGAPTEAFF. CDR3 nucleotide sequence: TGCAGCGTCGCACAGGGGGCGCCCACTGAAGCTTTCTTT.